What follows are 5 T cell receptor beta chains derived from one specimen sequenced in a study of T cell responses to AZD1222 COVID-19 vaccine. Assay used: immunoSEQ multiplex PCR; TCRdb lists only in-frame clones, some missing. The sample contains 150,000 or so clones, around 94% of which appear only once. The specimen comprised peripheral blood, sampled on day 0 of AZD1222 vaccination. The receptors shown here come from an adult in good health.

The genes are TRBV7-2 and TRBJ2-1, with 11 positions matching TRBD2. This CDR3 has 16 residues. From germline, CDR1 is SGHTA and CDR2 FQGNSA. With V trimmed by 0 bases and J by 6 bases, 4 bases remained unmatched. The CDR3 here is CASSLAGTSGFNEQFF. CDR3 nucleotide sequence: TGTGCCAGCAGCTTAGCCGGGACTAGCGGTTTCAATGAGCAGTTCTTC.

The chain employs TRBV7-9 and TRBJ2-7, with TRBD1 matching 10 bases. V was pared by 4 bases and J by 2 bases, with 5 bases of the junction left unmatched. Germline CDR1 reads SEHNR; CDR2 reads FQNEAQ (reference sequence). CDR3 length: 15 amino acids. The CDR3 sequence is CASSSLTGGAYEQYF. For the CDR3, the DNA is TGTGCCAGCAGCTCGCTGACAGGGGGCGCCTACGAGCAGTACTTC.

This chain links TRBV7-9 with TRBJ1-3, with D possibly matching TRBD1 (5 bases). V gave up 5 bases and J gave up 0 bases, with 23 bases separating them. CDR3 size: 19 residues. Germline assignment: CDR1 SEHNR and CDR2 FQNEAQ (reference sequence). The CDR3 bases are TGTGCCAGCAGCCCTTATCATCCGGGACGCCGGAGCTCTGGAAACACCATATATTTT. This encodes CASSPYHPGRRSSGNTIYF.

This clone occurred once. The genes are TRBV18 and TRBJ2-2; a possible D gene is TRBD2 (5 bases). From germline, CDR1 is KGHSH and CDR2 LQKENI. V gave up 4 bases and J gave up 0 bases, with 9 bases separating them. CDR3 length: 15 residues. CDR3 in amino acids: CASSQVSANTGELFF. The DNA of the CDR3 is TGTGCCAGCTCACAGGTTAGCGCGAACACCGGGGAGCTGTTTTTT.

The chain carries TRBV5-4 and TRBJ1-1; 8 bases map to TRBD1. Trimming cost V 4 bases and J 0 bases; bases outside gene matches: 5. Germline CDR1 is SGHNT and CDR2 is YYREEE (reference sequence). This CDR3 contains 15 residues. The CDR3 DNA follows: TGTGCCAGCAGCCCGAAGGGACAGGTGAACACTGAAGCTTTCTTT. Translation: CASSPKGQVNTEAFF.